Given below is one T cell receptor beta chain in context. What it binds is not known. This sample stems from a study of cytomegalovirus exposure and HLA in healthy donors. In the PCR, 60 Vbeta and 13 Jbeta primers were used. The table came from immunoSEQ multiplex PCR; TCRdb's copy has only in-frame clones and leaves some out. The repertoire holds 120,000 or so clones, with around 79% as singletons. The germline V and J ends were trimmed by 6 bases and 1 base, with 13 bases remaining between them. Germline V gene data show CDR1 as ENHRY and CDR2 as SYGVKD. The CDR3 loop spans 15 amino acids. Study-level points and caveats: Within a later analysis, the majority of CMV-associated TCR beta chains appeared HLA-restricted.

The clonotype was recovered from a woman aged 40-49 years in good health and CMV-seronegative. The J gene is TRBJ2-4, the V gene TRBV10-3; possibly TRBD2 for D (5 bases). Sequences were obtained from PBMCs. The CDR3 is CAISRGGEAKNIQYF. The DNA of the CDR3 is TGTGCCATCAGCCGAGGTGGGGAGGCCAAAAACATTCAGTACTTC.